These 18 T cell receptor beta chains came from one sample sequenced in a study of blood T cell repertoires in COVID-19. Assay: immunoSEQ multiplex PCR; the TCRdb copy retains only in-frame clones and omits some. Of 180,000 or so clones in the sample, approximately 85% are singletons; the top ten hold around 9.9%. Sample: peripheral blood. These receptor sequences come from a human donor with active or convalescent COVID-19. The donor label of this sample is uncertain.

CDR3: CSVPGQGVYNEQFF. DNA for the CDR3: TGCAGCGTTCCGGGACAGGGGGTTTACAATGAGCAGTTCTTC. The chain links TRBV29-1 to TRBJ2-1; 11 bases are a match to TRBD1. With 5 bases clipped from V and 4 bases from J, the junction kept 4 bases outside the gene matches. Looked up from germline, CDR1 is SQVTM and CDR2 is ANQGSEA. The CDR3 consists of 14 residues.

The rearrangement links TRBV28 to TRBJ1-4; unclear D gene. The CDR3 extends over 17 amino acids. The V and J ends lost 2 bases and 7 bases respectively, with 20 bases between them. Looked up from germline, CDR1 is MDHEN and CDR2 is SYDVKM. The CDR3 coding sequence is TGTGCCAGCAGTTTAGGCGGAGGATCGGGCCCTCTTGAAAAACTGTTTTTT. Protein product: CASSLGGGSGPLEKLFF.

The table lists this clone with a count of one. The sample contains more than one DNA sequence encoding this CDR3. The genes are TRBV6-2 or TRBV6-3 and TRBJ1-5; tentatively, D is TRBD1 (6 bases). CDR3 size: 13 residues. V lost 2 bases to trimming and J lost 11 bases, with 13 bases between them. The germline CDR1 and CDR2 sequences are MNHEY and SVGEGT. The CDR3 loop is CASSYRGSGAQHF. For the CDR3, the DNA is TGTGCCAGCAGTTACAGAGGGTCAGGGGCCCAGCATTTT.

This chain uses TRBV9 with TRBJ2-5; the match to TRBD2 covers 11 bases. The junction had 9 bases not matched to a gene; V was cut back by 0 bases and J by 2 bases. Germline V lookup: CDR1 SGDLS, CDR2 YYNGEE. The CDR3 loop spans 18 amino acids. Written as DNA, the CDR3 is TGTGCCAGCAGCGTAGGGCTCGGGCTAGCGGGAGGACAAGAGACCCAGTACTTC. Translating it yields CASSVGLGLAGGQETQYF.

This chain connects TRBV19 to TRBJ2-3; maybe TRBD2 (5 bases). V lost 11 bases to trimming and J lost 0 bases, with 9 bases between them. Germline CDR1 LNHDA, CDR2 SQIVND (reference sequence). The CDR3 is 12 residues long. The CDR3 loop is CACRGSTDTQYF. CDR3 in DNA: TGTGCCTGCCGGGGAAGCACAGATACGCAGTATTTT.

The CDR3 sequence is CARRVAGGETQYF. Here the CDR3 DNA reads TGTGCCCGTCGAGTAGCGGGAGGGGAGACCCAGTACTTC. The V and J genes are TRBV30 and TRBJ2-5, with TRBD2 identical over 11 bases. The V gene end was trimmed by 8 bases and the J gene end by 5 bases; junction bases not matched to a gene: 7. CDR1 is GTSNPN and CDR2 is SVGIG in the germline V gene (reference sequence). The CDR3 totals 13 residues.

This chain joins TRBV7-2 and TRBJ1-1; TRBD1 is a possible D gene (6 bases). Between the trimmed V and J ends, which lost 4 bases and 4 bases, there was a span of 19 bases. The germline V gene encodes CDR1 SGHTA and CDR2 FQGNSA. The CDR3 contains 16 residues. The CDR3 DNA follows: TGTGCCAGCAGCTCTGCGCCGACAGGAGACGTCACTGAAGCTTTCTTT. Its protein is CASSSAPTGDVTEAFF.

The rearrangement uses TRBV12-5 and TRBJ2-7, with 7 bases fitting TRBD2. The CDR3 is 16 amino acids. J was trimmed by 7 bases and V by 0 bases; bases with no gene match: 12. Germline-derived CDR1 and CDR2 are LGHNT and FRNRAP. The CDR3 region is CASGLVSGRLTGEQYF. The CDR3 DNA sequence: TGTGCTAGTGGTTTGGTATCCGGGAGGCTCACGGGAGAGCAGTACTTC.

This clone was recorded only once. V gene TRBV9 combines with J gene TRBJ1-1, with D perhaps matching TRBD1 (5 bases). In germline, CDR1 is SGDLS, CDR2 YYNGEE. V lost 0 bases to trimming and J lost 1 base, with 19 bases between them. The CDR3 is 18 amino acids. The CDR3 nucleotides are TGTGCCAGCAGCGTAGAAGGACAAAATATCCTGGAGAACACTGAAGCTTTCTTT. It encodes CASSVEGQNILENTEAFF.

The count of this clone is one. The chain's CDR3 is CASSQEGGAQYF. The CDR3 nucleotides are TGTGCCAGCAGCCAAGAGGGGGGGGCGCAGTACTTC. The J gene is TRBJ2-5, the V gene TRBV3-1 (or the pseudogene TRBV3-2), with D possibly being TRBD2 (7 bases). Germline assignment: CDR1 LGHDT and CDR2 YNNKEL (reference sequence). V lost 0 bases to trimming and J lost 11 bases, with 10 bases between them. The CDR3 consists of 12 residues.

The chain employs TRBV2 and TRBJ2-5, with D possibly being TRBD1 (5 bases). Per germline, CDR1 SNHLY and CDR2 FYNNEI. The CDR3 loop spans 15 amino acids. The V end was cut by 6 bases, the J end by 2 bases, with 16 bases between. The CDR3 DNA sequence: TGTGCCAGCAGACGAGACAGCCCAGCTCAAGAGACCCAGTACTTC. It encodes CASRRDSPAQETQYF.

This sequence joins TRBV7-6 and TRBJ1-4; 8 bases match TRBD1. The V gene's germline CDR1 is SGHVS and CDR2 FNYEAQ. This CDR3 contains 22 residues. V shed 1 base, J shed 0 bases, and the junction held 19 bases outside the gene matches. The CDR3 loop reads CASSLVVPGTGDPRATNEKLFF. The DNA for the CDR3 is TGTGCCAGCAGCTTAGTCGTACCAGGGACAGGTGACCCTCGGGCAACTAATGAAAAACTGTTTTTT.

This chain joins TRBV19 and TRBJ2-3; 9 bases line up with TRBD1. Germline CDR1 is LNHDA and CDR2 is SQIVND (reference sequence). Germline trimming cut 6 bases from V and 15 bases from J; bases unmatched to any gene: 13. This CDR3 has 13 amino acids. The CDR3 region has the DNA TGTGCCAGTAGGGCTTCCTGGACAGGGGTCGTCTATTTT. Its translation is CASRASWTGVVYF.

This chain uses TRBV4-3 with TRBJ1-1; the match to TRBD1 covers 8 bases. Germline CDR1 reads LGHNA; CDR2 reads YSLEER. The J segment lost 5 bases and the V segment lost 1 base, leaving 6 bases of the junction unmatched. The CDR3 is 15 amino acids. The CDR3 coding sequence is TGCGCCAGCAGCCAAGTCGGCAGGGGGCGGACTGAAGCTTTCTTT. It is translated as CASSQVGRGRTEAFF.

The chain combines TRBV5-4 with TRBJ2-3; 9 bases align to TRBD2. This CDR3 comprises 16 residues. With V trimmed by 4 bases and J by 5 bases, 11 bases remained unmatched. Looked up from germline, CDR1 is SGHNT and CDR2 is YYREEE (reference sequence). CDR3 DNA sequence: TGTGCCAGCAGCCTAGATAGGCGGGGGGGCCAAGATACGCAGTATTTT. Translating it yields CASSLDRRGGQDTQYF.

The chain joins TRBV7-2 to TRBJ1-3; TRBD1 aligns across 9 bases. This CDR3 has 16 residues. Germline V gene data show CDR1 as SGHTA and CDR2 as FQGNSA. V lost 5 bases to trimming and J lost 0 bases; unmatched junction nucleotides: 5. The chain's CDR3 is CASSPPTGGSGNTIYF. The CDR3 DNA reads as TGTGCCAGCAGCCCCCCGACAGGGGGCTCTGGAAACACCATATATTTT.

The J gene is TRBJ1-2, the V gene TRBV6-5; 7 bases align to TRBD1. CDR3 size: 14 residues. J was trimmed by 2 bases and V by 2 bases; bases with no gene match: 2. Germline loops: CDR1 MNHEY, CDR2 SVGAGI. CDR3 in amino acids: CASSYTTGNYGYTF. In nucleotides, the CDR3 is TGTGCCAGCAGTTACACGACAGGGAACTATGGCTACACCTTC.

This clone was observed once. This chain links TRBV4-3 with TRBJ2-2; D possibly corresponds to TRBD2 (6 bases). Trimming removed 1 base at V and 0 bases at J, with 18 bases between. The CDR3 covers 19 residues. Germline V gene data show CDR1 as LGHNA and CDR2 as YSLEER. CDR3 in DNA: TGCGCCAGCAGCCAAGCCCCTTATATGCGGGGCGCGAACACCGGGGAGCTGTTTTTT. Translated, it gives CASSQAPYMRGANTGELFF.